This TCR beta chain was recorded in a study of blood T cell repertoires in COVID-19. Study in general: Spain, Italy and the United States supplied samples that represented acute and convalescent COVID-19. The cDNA or gDNA used as material had been derived from T cells, B-cell-depleted T cells, or PBMCs.

This CDR3 comprises 15 residues. Per the germline V gene, CDR1 is MDHEN and CDR2 is SYDVKM. Germline trimming cut 6 bases from V and 2 bases from J; bases unmatched to any gene: 9. Per the study methods: Nucleated cell number was recorded as an estimate derived from reference gene primer amplification. Sequenced by immunoSEQ multiplex PCR; TCRdb stores in-frame clones only, minus some. The D gene and trimming were derived from the DNA, and the V and J assignments and clone size from that table. The sample lists fewer than 350,000 clones; about nine tenths were seen once. Resolution of symptoms, clearance, or two negative PCRs was present in recovered Cohort 3 donors.

Source material: PBMCs or T cells enriched from blood (not recorded which). J is TRBJ2-7 and V is TRBV28; 8 bases fit TRBD2. This sequence was found in a man between 60 and 75 years old who had recovered from COVID-19. CDR3 protein: CASSREGVIPYEQYF. The CDR3 DNA sequence: TGTGCCAGCAGCCGGGAGGGGGTAATTCCCTACGAGCAGTACTTC.